This passage covers 32 T cell receptor beta chains from one sample sequenced in a study of shared clonotypes between healthy human individuals. The naive CD8 subset, CD45RO-negative cells positively selected for CCR7, excluded terminally differentiated effector memory CD45RA+ cells. Some clones are missing from TCRdb's copy, which holds only in-frame ones; the method was immunoSEQ multiplex PCR. Of roughly 1,800,000 clones listed, 85% to 95% are singletons. The sample taken for sequencing was naive CD8+ T cells sorted from blood. Receptor source: a man between 18 and 29 years old in good health.

As to this clone: This CDR3 is also generated by other DNA sequences in the sample. The CDR3 DNA follows: TGTGCCATCAGTGAGTCTTCAGGAAACACCATATATTTT. This encodes CAISESSGNTIYF. The rearrangement links TRBV10-3 to TRBJ1-3; no clear D. Germline values: CDR1 ENHRY, CDR2 SYGVKD. The length of the CDR3 is 13 residues. V was clipped by 0 bases and J by 4 bases, with 4 bases between them.

On this clone: The sample contains more than one DNA sequence encoding this CDR3. This chain joins TRBV9 and TRBJ2-2, with TRBD2 identical over 7 bases. Germline assignment: CDR1 SGDLS and CDR2 YYNGEE. This CDR3 comprises 16 residues. J was trimmed by 1 base and V by 0 bases; bases with no gene match: 3. CDR3: CASSVASGENTGELFF. The DNA of the CDR3 is TGTGCCAGCAGCGTAGCAAGCGGGGAGAACACCGGGGAGCTGTTTTTT.

The rearrangement links TRBV27 to TRBJ2-5; D might be TRBD1 or TRBD2, each matching 5 bases. This CDR3 region has 14 residues. V was trimmed by 5 bases and J by 5 bases, leaving 15 bases between them. Germline CDR1 and CDR2: MNHEY and SMNVEV (reference sequence). As DNA, the CDR3 is TGTGCCAGCAGTGCTTTAGCGTGGGGGGAGACCCAGTACTTC. Residues: CASSALAWGETQYF.

This rearrangement joins TRBV4-1 to TRBJ2-2; the D gene is possibly TRBD1 (6 bases). CDR1 and CDR2 (germline): MGHRA, YSYEKL. The ends were cut back, 5 bases at V and 2 bases at J, with 12 bases in the middle. CDR3 length equals 15 residues. Here the CDR3 DNA reads TGCGCCAGCAGCATCCGGGACACTAACACCGGGGAGCTGTTTTTT. Translation: CASSIRDTNTGELFF.

The chain carries TRBV6-1 and TRBJ1-1; 9 positions agree with TRBD1. The CDR3 extends over 16 amino acids. Trimming at V came to 6 bases and at J to 5 bases, leaving 13 bases not matched to a gene. Germline V lookup: CDR1 MNHNS, CDR2 SASEGT. The CDR3 spells CASRERDRAWETEAFF. Written as DNA, the CDR3 is TGTGCCAGCAGAGAACGGGACAGGGCCTGGGAAACTGAAGCTTTCTTT.

This chain uses TRBV15 with TRBJ2-7; TRBD1 agrees at 8 bases. V shed 0 bases, J shed 6 bases, and the junction held 4 bases outside the gene matches. The CDR3 is made up of 14 amino acids. CDR1 LNHNV and CDR2 YYDKDF come from the germline V gene (reference sequence). CDR3 sequence reads: CATSRDRTGLEQYF. The CDR3 DNA sequence: TGTGCCACCAGCAGAGATAGGACAGGGCTCGAGCAGTACTTC.

This chain uses TRBV30 with TRBJ2-7; TRBD2 agrees at 12 bases. This CDR3 has 15 residues. Germline-derived CDR1 and CDR2 are GTSNPN and SVGIG (reference sequence). The ends lost 0 bases at V and 3 bases at J; junction bases unmatched: 3. The CDR3 here is CAWSVGLAGHYEQYF. The CDR3 region has the DNA TGTGCCTGGAGTGTCGGACTAGCGGGACACTACGAGCAGTACTTC.

The chain joins TRBV30 to TRBJ1-4; a possible D gene is TRBD1 (5 bases). Germline-derived CDR1 and CDR2 are GTSNPN and SVGIG (reference sequence). Trimming took off 6 bases at V and 0 bases at J, with 8 bases between the two ends. CDR3 length equals 13 residues. The CDR3 coding sequence is TGTGCCTGTCAGGGAGCAACTAATGAAAAACTGTTTTTT. Encoded protein: CACQGATNEKLFF.

Concerning this clone itself: The sample carries other DNA sequences with the same CDR3. The rearrangement links TRBV28 to TRBJ2-7; 7 positions agree with TRBD1. V lost 5 bases and J lost 0; bases outside the gene matches: 4. The CDR3 runs 14 residues. Germline V gene data show CDR1 as MDHEN and CDR2 as SYDVKM. The CDR3 loop reads CASSVTGSSYEQYF. CDR3 DNA sequence: TGTGCCAGCAGTGTGACAGGGAGCTCCTACGAGCAGTACTTC. Looking up the rest from reference TRBV28 and TRBJ2-7 gives the full variable domain: DVKVTQSSRYLVKRTGEKVFLECVQDMDHENMFWYRQDPGLGLRLIYFSYDVKMKEKGDIPEGYSVSREKKERFSLILESASTNQTSMYLCASSVTGSSYEQYFGPGTRLTVT.

The V gene is TRBV29-1, the J gene TRBJ2-7; no clear D gene. The CDR3 totals 13 residues. Germline lookup yields CDR1 SQVTM and CDR2 ANQGSEA. Trimming stripped 6 bases from V and 2 bases from J, with 14 bases between. The CDR3 bases are TGCAGCGTATTGACGGTGGAGACCTACGAGCAGTACTTC. Protein: CSVLTVETYEQYF.

This rearrangement joins TRBV10-3 to TRBJ2-1, with TRBD2 matching 10 bases. This CDR3 has 14 residues. J gave up 6 bases and V 5 bases, and 4 bases lay outside the gene matches. Germline V gene sequence: CDR1 ENHRY, CDR2 SYGVKD. The CDR3 loop reads CAISRLAGFNEQFF. The CDR3 coding sequence is TGTGCCATCAGTAGACTAGCGGGTTTCAATGAGCAGTTCTTC.

The genes are TRBV6-6 and TRBJ1-1, with TRBD1 matching 10 bases. The V gene's germline CDR1 is MNHNY and CDR2 SVGAGI (reference sequence). The CDR3 totals 14 residues. V lost 8 bases to trimming and J lost 3 bases; unmatched junction nucleotides: 6. This CDR3 reads CASGTGVAYTEAFF. For the CDR3, the DNA is TGTGCCAGCGGGACAGGGGTCGCGTACACTGAAGCTTTCTTT.

V gene TRBV5-1 combines with J gene TRBJ2-1, with D tentatively TRBD2 (6 bases). V was cut by 2 bases and J by 2 bases, with 8 bases left in between. The CDR3 spans 14 residues. Germline loops: CDR1 SGHRS, CDR2 YFSETQ. The CDR3: CASSFGGAYNEQFF. In DNA form, the CDR3 reads TGCGCCAGCAGCTTCGGAGGGGCCTACAATGAGCAGTTCTTC.

The CDR3 region has the DNA TGTGCCAGCAAGGAGACTGGGACTTCACCCCTCCACTTT. Encoded protein: CASKETGTSPLHF. This chain connects TRBV27 to TRBJ1-6; tentative D call: TRBD1 (5 bases). This CDR3 is 13 amino acids long. With 7 bases removed from V and 9 bases from J, the gap between germline ends came to 13 bases. From germline, CDR1 is MNHEY and CDR2 SMNVEV (reference sequence).

This chain connects TRBV6-1 to TRBJ2-5; tentative D call: TRBD2 (5 bases). V lost 6 bases and J 2 bases, leaving 16 bases between the germline ends. The CDR3 contains 15 residues. Germline V gives CDR1 MNHNS, CDR2 SASEGT. The CDR3 DNA reads as TGTGCCAGCAGCCCCGGACCCGGGATTCAAGAGACCCAGTACTTC. Translating gives CASSPGPGIQETQYF.

The J gene is TRBJ2-7, the V gene TRBV2; perhaps TRBD1 as D (5 bases). Germline CDR1 SNHLY, CDR2 FYNNEI. The CDR3 sequence is 14 residues long. Trimming removed 6 bases from V and 6 bases from J, with 18 bases in between. In nucleotides, the CDR3 is TGTGCCAGCAGAAGGGGCCCATTAGTGGGCGAGCAGTACTTC. Translation gives CASRRGPLVGEQYF. The full variable domain, in which reference TRBV2 and TRBJ2-7 provide the parts outside the CDR3, is EPEVTQTPSHQVTQMGQEVILRCVPISNHLYFYWYRQILGQKVEFLVSFYNNEISEKSEIFDDQFSVERPDGSNFTLKIRSTKLEDSAMYFCASRRGPLVGEQYFGPGTRLTVT.

The chain employs TRBV7-9 and TRBJ1-1, with D possibly being TRBD1 (5 bases). Trimming cost V 7 bases and J 3 bases, with 9 bases left between them. This CDR3 has 12 residues. Germline assignment: CDR1 SEHNR and CDR2 FQNEAQ (reference sequence). Written as DNA, the CDR3 is TGTGCCAGCAACGGGGGGGACACTGAAGCTTTCTTT. Its protein is CASNGGDTEAFF.

The gene calls are TRBV5-6 and TRBJ2-1; D is uncertain. V gave up 2 bases and J gave up 10 bases, with 7 bases separating them. The germline V gene encodes CDR1 SGHDT and CDR2 YYEEEE. The CDR3 spans 11 residues. CDR3 protein: CASSFTLEQFF. DNA for the CDR3: TGTGCCAGCAGCTTCACCCTGGAGCAGTTCTTC.

This chain connects TRBV15 to TRBJ1-3; D is ambiguous. V lost 1 base and J 0 bases, leaving 7 bases between the germline ends. Germline V CDR1 and CDR2: LNHNV, YYDKDF (reference sequence). The CDR3 is 15 residues long. The CDR3 sequence is CATSRGIISGNTIYF. In DNA, the CDR3 is TGTGCCACCAGCAGAGGTATAATCTCTGGAAACACCATATATTTT. Variable domain in full (rest from reference TRBV15 and TRBJ1-3): DAMVIQNPRYQVTQFGKPVTLSCSQTLNHNVMYWYQQKSSQAPKLLFHYYDKDFNNEADTPDNFQSRRPNTSFCFLDIRSPGLGDTAMYLCATSRGIISGNTIYFGEGSWLTVV.

The chain recombines TRBV12-5 with TRBJ2-3; the D is unclear. Germline V gene lookup returns CDR1 LGHNT and CDR2 FRNRAP. V lost 7 bases to trimming and J lost 4 bases, with 18 bases between them. The CDR3 is 15 amino acids. The DNA of the CDR3 is TGTGCTAGTGCCCTCGATAGGTCCGCCCCAGATACGCAGTATTTT. It encodes CASALDRSAPDTQYF.

The V gene is TRBV29-1, the J gene TRBJ2-3; D is unresolved. V was cut by 3 bases and J by 4 bases, with 14 bases left in between. This CDR3 has 14 residues. Germline-derived CDR1 and CDR2 are SQVTM and ANQGSEA. CDR3 DNA sequence: TGCAGCGTTGAGGGCCTAGTTGGGTCAGATACGCAGTATTTT. Protein: CSVEGLVGSDTQYF.

This clone was seen just once. V usage is TRBV21-1 and J usage is TRBJ1-2; the table's D call, TRBD1, was not checked against the DNA. TRBV21-1 constitutes a pseudogene. The CDR3 sequence is 15 residues long. The CDR3 nucleotides are TGTGCCAGCAGCAAGGGATTCATGACAGGTTATGGCTACACCTTC. Protein sequence: CASSKGFMTGYGYTF.

Comment on this clone: Different DNA sequences within this sample yield the same CDR3. V is TRBV5-6 and J is TRBJ2-7, with 7 bases identical to TRBD1. The trim removed 5 bases at V and 3 bases at J, leaving 2 bases unmatched. CDR3 length: 12 residues. In germline, CDR1 is SGHDT, CDR2 YYEEEE. The chain's CDR3 is CASSGDSYEQYF. The DNA of the CDR3 is TGTGCCAGCAGTGGGGACAGCTACGAGCAGTACTTC.

This clone was observed a few times. Other DNA sequences in this sample translate to the same CDR3. The chain joins TRBV27 to TRBJ2-7, with 7 bases fitting TRBD2. Trimming removed 3 bases from V and 2 bases from J; junction bases left unmatched: 1. There are 13 residues in the CDR3. The germline V gene has CDR1 MNHEY and CDR2 SMNVEV (reference sequence). CDR3 sequence reads: CASSLGGTYEQYF. The CDR3, as DNA: TGTGCCAGCAGTTTGGGGGGGACCTACGAGCAGTACTTC.

V and J are TRBV30 and TRBJ2-3; no reliable D call. The V end lost 3 bases, the J end lost 3 bases, and 13 bases lay between the germline ends. The CDR3 length is 14 residues. Germline CDR1 and CDR2: GTSNPN and SVGIG (reference sequence). In nucleotides, the CDR3 is TGTGCCTGGAGCGTTTTGAGCGCGACAGATACGCAGTATTTT. Protein: CAWSVLSATDTQYF.

CDR3 protein: CASSPVITFYEQYF. The CDR3, as DNA: TGTGCCAGCAGCCCGGTCATTACTTTCTACGAGCAGTACTTC. The chain carries TRBV7-8 and TRBJ2-7; D remains unclear. The CDR3 is made up of 14 amino acids. CDR1 and CDR2 (germline): SGHVS, FQNEAQ. V was trimmed by 5 bases and J by 3 bases, leaving 14 bases between them.

The chain carries TRBV6-5 and TRBJ2-1; 7 nucleotides line up with TRBD2. Germline V CDR1 and CDR2: MNHEY, SVGAGI. The CDR3 loop spans 15 amino acids. With 0 bases clipped from V and 9 bases from J, the junction kept 8 bases outside the gene matches. The CDR3 spells CASSYSWEGRTEQFF. CDR3 DNA sequence: TGTGCCAGCAGTTACTCGTGGGAGGGCCGGACTGAGCAGTTCTTC.

In the case of this clone: Other DNA sequences from this sample encode an identical CDR3 as well. CDR3 DNA sequence: TGTGCCAGCAGCGTAGGATATTCACCCCTCCACTTT. As protein: CASSVGYSPLHF. This chain joins TRBV9 and TRBJ1-6; no firm D call. Deletions cut 0 bases from V and 8 bases from J, with 3 bases between. This CDR3 spans 12 amino acids. Germline V gene lookup returns CDR1 SGDLS and CDR2 YYNGEE.

This chain joins TRBV30 and TRBJ2-2; no clear D. CDR1 is GTSNPN, CDR2 SVGIG, per germline (reference sequence). Trimming removed 5 bases from V and 1 base from J, with 11 bases in between. There are 14 residues in the CDR3. CDR3 in amino acids: CAWLDGLNTGELFF. In nucleotides, the CDR3 is TGTGCCTGGCTGGACGGATTGAACACCGGGGAGCTGTTTTTT.

The chain uses TRBV11-2 and TRBJ1-6; D is possibly TRBD1 (5 bases). CDR3 size: 13 residues. From germline, CDR1 is SGHAT and CDR2 FQNNGV. V was shortened by 11 bases and J by 4 bases, with 12 bases between the two germline ends. Written as DNA, the CDR3 is TGTGCCTGGGGGGAGATTTATAATTCACCCCTCCACTTT. This sequence encodes CAWGEIYNSPLHF.

CDR3 sequence (DNA): TGTGCCAGCAGCTTAGTTGGGGGAGACTCCTACGAGCAGTACTTC. Translated, it gives CASSLVGGDSYEQYF. The chain joins TRBV7-9 to TRBJ2-7; D tentatively reads TRBD1 or TRBD2 (5 bases each). This CDR3 is built from 15 residues. Germline V gene sequence: CDR1 SEHNR, CDR2 FQNEAQ (reference sequence). The V end was cut by 1 base, the J end by 0 bases, with 10 bases between.

V gene TRBV4-1 combines with J gene TRBJ2-1; D might be TRBD2 (6 bases). CDR3 length: 16 residues. Germline V lookup: CDR1 MGHRA, CDR2 YSYEKL. V was trimmed by 3 bases and J by 1 base, leaving 13 bases between them. Here the CDR3 reads CASSQVPSVSYNEQFF. CDR3 coding DNA: TGCGCCAGCAGCCAGGTACCTAGCGTATCCTACAATGAGCAGTTCTTC.